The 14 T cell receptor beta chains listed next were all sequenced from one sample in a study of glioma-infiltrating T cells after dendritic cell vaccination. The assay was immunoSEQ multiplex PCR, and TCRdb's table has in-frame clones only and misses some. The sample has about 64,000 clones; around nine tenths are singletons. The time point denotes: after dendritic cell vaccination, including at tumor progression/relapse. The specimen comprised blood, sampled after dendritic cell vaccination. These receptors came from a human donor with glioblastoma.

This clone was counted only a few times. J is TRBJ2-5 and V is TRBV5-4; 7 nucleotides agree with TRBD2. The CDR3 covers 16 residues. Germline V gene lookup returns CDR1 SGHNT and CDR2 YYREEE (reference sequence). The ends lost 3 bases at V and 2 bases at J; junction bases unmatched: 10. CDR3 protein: CASSSASGGRQETQYF. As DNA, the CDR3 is TGTGCCAGCAGCTCCGCTAGCGGAGGGAGACAAGAGACCCAGTACTTC.

The DNA of the CDR3 is TGTGCCTGGAGTGTCGGGGGATCTGGGAATCAGCCCCAGCATTTT. This gives the protein CAWSVGGSGNQPQHF. The V gene is TRBV30, the J gene TRBJ1-5; maybe TRBD1 (5 bases). Germline CDR1 reads GTSNPN; CDR2 reads SVGIG (reference sequence). The CDR3 totals 15 residues. V was pared by 0 bases and J by 4 bases, with 13 bases between.

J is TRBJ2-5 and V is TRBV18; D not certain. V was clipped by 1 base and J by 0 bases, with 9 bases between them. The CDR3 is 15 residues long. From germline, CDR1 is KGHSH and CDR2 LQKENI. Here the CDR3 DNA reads TGTGCCAGCTCACCACGAAGCGCTAACCAAGAGACCCAGTACTTC. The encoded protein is CASSPRSANQETQYF.

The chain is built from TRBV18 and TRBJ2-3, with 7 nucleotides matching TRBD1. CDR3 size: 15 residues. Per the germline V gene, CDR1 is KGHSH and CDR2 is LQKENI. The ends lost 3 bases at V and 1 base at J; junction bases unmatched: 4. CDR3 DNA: TGTGCCAGCTCACCGAGGGGGCAGGGCACAGATACGCAGTATTTT. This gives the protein CASSPRGQGTDTQYF.

The CDR3: CASSTLGTSGGYGEQFF. The CDR3 region has the DNA TGTGCCAGCAGCACCCTCGGGACTAGCGGGGGGTACGGTGAGCAGTTCTTC. V and J are TRBV9 and TRBJ2-1, with 15 bases identical to TRBD2. The CDR3 spans 17 residues. Per germline, CDR1 SGDLS and CDR2 YYNGEE. J gave up 9 bases and V 4 bases, and 11 bases lay outside the gene matches.

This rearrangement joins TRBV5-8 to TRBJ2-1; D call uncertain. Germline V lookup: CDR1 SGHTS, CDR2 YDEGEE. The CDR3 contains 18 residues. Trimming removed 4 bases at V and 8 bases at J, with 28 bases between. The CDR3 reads CASSPVTSGTFRPYEQFF. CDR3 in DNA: TGTGCCAGCAGCCCCGTCACATCGGGTACTTTTAGGCCATATGAGCAGTTCTTC.

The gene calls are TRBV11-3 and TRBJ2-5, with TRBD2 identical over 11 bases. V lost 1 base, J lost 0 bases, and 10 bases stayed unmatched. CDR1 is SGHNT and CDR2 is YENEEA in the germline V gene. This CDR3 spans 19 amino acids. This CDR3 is CASSLGLASGRINQETQYF. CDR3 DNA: TGTGCCAGCAGCTTAGGTCTGGCTAGCGGGAGGATTAACCAAGAGACCCAGTACTTC.

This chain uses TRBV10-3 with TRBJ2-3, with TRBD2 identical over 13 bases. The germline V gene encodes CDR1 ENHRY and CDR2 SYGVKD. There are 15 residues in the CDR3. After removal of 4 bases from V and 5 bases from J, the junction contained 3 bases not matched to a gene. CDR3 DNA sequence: TGTGCCATCAGTGGGACTAGCGGGAGTCGAGATACGCAGTATTTT. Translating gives CAISGTSGSRDTQYF.

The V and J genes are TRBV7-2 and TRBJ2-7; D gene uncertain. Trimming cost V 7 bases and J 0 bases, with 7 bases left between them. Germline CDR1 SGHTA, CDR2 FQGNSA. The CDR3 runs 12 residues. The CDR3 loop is CASTYGSYEQYF. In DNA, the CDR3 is TGTGCCAGCACCTATGGCTCCTACGAGCAGTACTTC.

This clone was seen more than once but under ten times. As DNA, the CDR3 is TGTGCCAGCTCTCCCGGGGTGGGGAATCAGCCCCAGCATTTT. Residues: CASSPGVGNQPQHF. The chain employs TRBV18 and TRBJ1-5; the D is unclear. The CDR3 has 14 residues. Trimming pared 6 bases from V and 4 bases from J, leaving 13 bases between. Germline CDR1 reads KGHSH; CDR2 reads LQKENI.

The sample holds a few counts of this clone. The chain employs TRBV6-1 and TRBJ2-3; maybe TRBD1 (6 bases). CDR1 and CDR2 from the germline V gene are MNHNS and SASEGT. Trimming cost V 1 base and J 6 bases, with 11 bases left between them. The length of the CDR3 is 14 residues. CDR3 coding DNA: TGTGCCAGCAGTGAAGGACTCGGACAGGATACGCAGTATTTT. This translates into CASSEGLGQDTQYF.

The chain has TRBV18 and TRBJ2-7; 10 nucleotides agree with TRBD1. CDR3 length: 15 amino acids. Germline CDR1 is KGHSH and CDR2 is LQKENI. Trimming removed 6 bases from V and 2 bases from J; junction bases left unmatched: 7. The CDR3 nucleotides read TGTGCCAGCTCGGTCAGGGACAGGGGCACCTACGAGCAGTACTTC. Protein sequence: CASSVRDRGTYEQYF.

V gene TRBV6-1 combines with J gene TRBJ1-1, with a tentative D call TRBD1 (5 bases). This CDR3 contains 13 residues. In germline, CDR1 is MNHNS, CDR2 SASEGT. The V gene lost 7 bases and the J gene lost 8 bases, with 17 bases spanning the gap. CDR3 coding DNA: TGTGCCAGCACCCAAAGGGACGGGGGGGAAGCTTTCTTT. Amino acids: CASTQRDGGEAFF.

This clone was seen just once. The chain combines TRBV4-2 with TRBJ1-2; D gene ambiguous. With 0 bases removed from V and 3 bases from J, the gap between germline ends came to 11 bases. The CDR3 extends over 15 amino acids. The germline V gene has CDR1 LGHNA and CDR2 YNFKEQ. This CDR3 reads CASSQDLAQDYGYTF. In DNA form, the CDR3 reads TGTGCCAGCAGCCAAGATCTTGCCCAGGACTATGGCTACACCTTC.